Below, one TCR beta chain is given with its context. The sample comes from a study of T cell responses to AZD1222 COVID-19 vaccine. Study context: Samples with a second dose at about 4 or about 12 weeks were pooled together.

Data came from immunoSEQ multiplex PCR; TCRdb stores just in-frame clones and leaves some out. The table lists some 130,000 clones, 80% to 90% of them singletons. The input for sequencing was peripheral blood, taken on day 0 of AZD1222 vaccination. The receptor was derived from an adult in good health.

The CDR3 spells CATIPPGPLAGGPNYNEQFF. The CDR3 region has the DNA TGTGCCACCATTCCGCCAGGCCCACTAGCGGGAGGGCCCAACTACAATGAGCAGTTCTTC. V and J are TRBV24-1 and TRBJ2-1; 13 bases are shared with TRBD2. The V gene end was trimmed by 8 bases and the J gene end by 3 bases; junction bases not matched to a gene: 18. Germline V CDR1 and CDR2: KGHDR, SFDVKD. The CDR3 extends over 20 amino acids.